The clone carrying this T cell receptor beta chain has a single count. Antigen: not known. Both 60 Vbeta primers and 13 Jbeta primers went into the PCR. Data came from immunoSEQ multiplex PCR; TCRdb stores just in-frame clones and leaves some out. The repertoire holds under 200,000 clones, with 70% to 80% as singletons. From germline, CDR1 is SGDLS and CDR2 YYNGEE. V was pared by 3 bases and J by 4 bases, with 8 bases between. This CDR3 has 13 residues. This entry belongs to a study of cytomegalovirus exposure and HLA in healthy donors. The study's findings and limits: Presence/absence results assume similar sequencing depth per donor, which may not hold.

V usage is TRBV9 and J usage is TRBJ1-3; no firm D call. Source material: PBMCs. The receptor's source is a man aged 25-45 years in good health and CMV-seronegative. The CDR3 DNA reads TGTGCCAGCAGCGCTAAGACAGGAAACACCATATATTTT. Amino acid sequence: CASSAKTGNTIYF.